This T cell receptor (beta chain) was sequenced during a study of blood T cells in healthy people across ages. Overall study context: Through template switching, about one barcoded beta molecule was captured per two T cells, as measured in model experiments.

In its sample, this clonotype was seen many times. Germline lookup yields CDR1 SGHTA and CDR2 FQGNSA. CDR3 length equals 14 residues. The V and J ends lost 2 bases and 5 bases respectively, with 12 bases between them. Next came a second PCR, run for about 6 to 11 cycles, which used a sample-barcoded 5' primer along with a J-beta primer mix. Each TCR beta cDNA got a 12-nucleotide random molecular identifier. TCRdb reprocessed the 5' RACE reads via MiXCR and lists one record per CDR3 protein. The table lists 700,000 or so distinct CDR3 sequences, over 40% of them singletons. Each sample used at least 6 million PBMCs.

This clonotype was sampled from an elderly man in good health. Source material: blood. V usage is TRBV7-2 and J usage is TRBJ2-5, with D tentatively TRBD1 (6 bases). CDR3 nucleotide sequence: TGTGCCAGCAGCTTACAGGGGTGGGAGGAGACCCAGTACTTC. This gives the protein CASSLQGWEETQYF.